The text below deals with one TCR beta chain. The sample belongs to a study of OX40 agonist ivuxolimab in advanced cancers. Clones were sequenced by immunoSEQ multiplex PCR, and TCRdb holds only the in-frame ones, with some missing. The data show 36,000 or so clones, about 87% seen once. The sample was CD4+ or CD8+ T cells sorted from blood, taken in a trial of the OX40 agonist ivuxolimab. This receptor was obtained from an adult with an advanced solid tumor such as melanoma, head and neck, liver or kidney cancer.

This chain's CDR3 is CASSLTGSGNTIYF. For the CDR3, the DNA is TGTGCCAGTAGCCTTACAGGGTCTGGAAACACCATATATTTT. The V gene is TRBV19, the J gene TRBJ1-3; tentative D call: TRBD1 (6 bases). Germline V gene data show CDR1 as LNHDA and CDR2 as SQIVND (reference sequence). With 6 bases removed from V and 1 base from J, the gap between germline ends came to 10 bases. The CDR3 extends over 14 amino acids.